The 27 T cell receptor beta chains listed next were all sequenced from one sample in a study of OX40 agonist ivuxolimab in advanced cancers. Sequenced by immunoSEQ multiplex PCR; TCRdb stores in-frame clones only, minus some. Counted here are 55,000 to 65,000 clones, around 87% occurring once; the ten biggest clones make up 3.5% to 5%. The source material was CD4+ or CD8+ T cells sorted from blood, sampled in a trial of the OX40 agonist ivuxolimab. These receptors were taken from an adult with an advanced solid tumor such as melanoma, head and neck, liver or kidney cancer.

The chain recombines TRBV19 with TRBJ1-3; D uncertain. CDR1 and CDR2 (germline): LNHDA, SQIVND (reference sequence). The CDR3 has 13 amino acids. V dropped 7 bases and J dropped 0 bases, with 7 bases sitting between them. The chain's CDR3 is CASNPSSGNTIYF. CDR3 nucleotide sequence: TGTGCCAGTAACCCGAGCTCTGGAAACACCATATATTTT.

The chain is built from TRBV19 and TRBJ1-2, with TRBD1 as a possible D gene (5 bases). Trimming shortened V by 6 bases and J by 3 bases, and 14 bases separated the two germline ends. Germline assignment: CDR1 LNHDA and CDR2 SQIVND (reference sequence). The CDR3 loop spans 14 amino acids. CDR3 residues: CASSYPGPDYGYTF. In nucleotides, the CDR3 is TGTGCCAGTAGCTACCCGGGACCGGACTATGGCTACACCTTC.

The V gene is TRBV7-8, the J gene TRBJ1-1, with D possibly being TRBD1 (5 bases). CDR3 length equals 15 residues. Germline V lookup: CDR1 SGHVS, CDR2 FQNEAQ. V lost 3 bases and J lost 1, with 12 bases in between. The CDR3 coding sequence is TGTGCCAGCAGCTTGGGGGGGGACCCGAACACTGAAGCTTTCTTT. Translated: CASSLGGDPNTEAFF.

CDR3 loop: CASSVDEGSGGRNTQYF. The CDR3 nucleotides read TGTGCCAGCAGCGTCGATGAGGGGAGCGGGGGGAGGAATACGCAGTATTTT. This rearrangement joins TRBV9 to TRBJ2-3, with TRBD2 matching over 9 bases. V was clipped by 2 bases and J by 7 bases; unmatched bases: 14. The CDR3 consists of 17 residues. CDR1 and CDR2 (germline): SGDLS, YYNGEE.

This clone came up a few times. The V and J genes are TRBV7-9 and TRBJ2-1, with TRBD2 identical over 9 bases. Unmatched junction bases numbered 10, after V lost 4 bases and J lost 0 bases. The length of the CDR3 is 18 residues. In germline, CDR1 is SEHNR, CDR2 FQNEAQ (reference sequence). The CDR3: CASSSLSGGRSSYNEQFF. DNA of the CDR3: TGTGCCAGCAGCTCCCTTAGCGGGGGCCGAAGCTCCTACAATGAGCAGTTCTTC.

This chain joins TRBV14 and TRBJ1-3; no clear D gene. Trimming took 0 bases from V and 8 from J, leaving 11 bases between them. CDR1 and CDR2 (germline): SGHDN, FVKESK. The CDR3 runs to 14 residues. The CDR3 spells CASSQDWTVDTIYF. The CDR3 coding sequence is TGTGCCAGCAGCCAAGATTGGACCGTGGACACCATATATTTT.

This chain uses TRBV11-2 with TRBJ1-2; D unclear. V dropped 5 bases and J dropped 4 bases, with 5 bases sitting between them. The CDR3 is made up of 11 amino acids. Germline-derived CDR1 and CDR2 are SGHAT and FQNNGV. This CDR3 is CASSNVYGYTF. Here the CDR3 DNA reads TGTGCCAGCAGCAACGTCTATGGCTACACCTTC.

This chain joins TRBV28 and TRBJ1-4; 12 positions match TRBD1. The CDR3 runs 18 residues. With V trimmed by 6 bases and J by 3 bases, 11 bases remained unmatched. CDR1 is MDHEN and CDR2 is SYDVKM in the germline V gene. This CDR3 reads CASRLPWGQGAANEKLFF. CDR3 bases: TGTGCCAGCAGACTACCCTGGGGACAGGGGGCGGCTAATGAAAAACTGTTTTTT.

This clone was picked up one time. CDR3 sequence reads: CASSPRGGTNTEAFF. The CDR3 coding sequence is TGTGCCAGCAGCCCCCGGGGAGGCACCAACACTGAAGCTTTCTTT. This rearrangement joins TRBV11-1 to TRBJ1-1, with unresolved D. Trimming stripped 5 bases from V and 2 bases from J, with 15 bases between. Per germline, CDR1 SGHAT and CDR2 FQDESV (reference sequence). The CDR3 has 15 amino acids.

This clone was observed a few times. Other DNA sequences in the same sample also yield this CDR3. The chain combines TRBV19 with TRBJ2-7; D call uncertain. Per the germline V gene, CDR1 is LNHDA and CDR2 is SQIVND (reference sequence). The CDR3 loop spans 11 amino acids. Trimming shortened V by 7 bases and J by 3 bases, and 7 bases separated the two germline ends. CDR3 nucleotides: TGTGCCAGTAAATGGAACTACGAGCAGTACTTC. Amino acids: CASKWNYEQYF. The complete variable domain, with remaining parts taken from reference TRBV19 and TRBJ2-7, reads DGGITQSPKYLFRKEGQNVTLSCEQNLNHDAMYWYRQDPGQGLRLIYYSQIVNDFQKGDIAEGYSVSREKKESFPLTVTSAQKNPTAFYLCASKWNYEQYFGPGTRLTVT.

This clone has only one observation. The chain employs TRBV19 and TRBJ1-3; D remains ambiguous. The CDR3 contains 14 residues. Germline V gene data show CDR1 as LNHDA and CDR2 as SQIVND (reference sequence). Trimming took off 6 bases at V and 4 bases at J, with 13 bases between the two ends. The CDR3 spells CASRETAGGNTIYF. In DNA form, the CDR3 reads TGTGCCAGTAGGGAGACGGCTGGAGGAAACACCATATATTTT.

On this clone itself: Other DNA sequences in this sample translate to the same CDR3. V and J are TRBV5-6 and TRBJ1-5; a possible D gene is TRBD1 (6 bases). Germline lookup yields CDR1 SGHDT and CDR2 YYEEEE. Trimming took off 0 bases at V and 1 base at J, with 14 bases between the two ends. The CDR3 has 17 amino acids. For the CDR3, the DNA is TGTGCCAGCAGCTTGGGCTGGGGGCAAGGGAGCAATCAGCCCCAGCATTTT. Translated, it gives CASSLGWGQGSNQPQHF.

The rearrangement uses TRBV5-1 and TRBJ1-6; D is ambiguous. The CDR3 contains 14 residues. Germline CDR1 reads SGHRS; CDR2 reads YFSETQ. V was clipped by 4 bases and J by 10 bases, with 15 bases between them. The DNA for the CDR3 is TGCGCCAGCAGCCCCGTACGAGCAGGATCACCCCTCCACTTT. Translation: CASSPVRAGSPLHF.

This chain links TRBV9 with TRBJ1-2; 10 nucleotides agree with TRBD1. V lost 2 bases to trimming and J lost 3 bases; unmatched junction nucleotides: 4. CDR1 is SGDLS and CDR2 is YYNGEE in the germline V gene. This CDR3 contains 15 residues. In DNA form, the CDR3 reads TGTGCCAGCAGCGTGACAGGGGGCCAATACTATGGCTACACCTTC. The encoded protein is CASSVTGGQYYGYTF.

In the case of this clone: A read error may account for a junction end that differs from germline. This chain uses TRBV6-5 with TRBJ2-4; D is possibly TRBD2 (6 bases). The germline CDR1 and CDR2 sequences are MNHEY and SVGAGI. The CDR3 is 14 amino acids. CDR3 sequence: CASSYSLAQNIQYF. CDR3 DNA sequence: TGTGCCAGCAGTTACTCACTAGCCCAAAACATTCAGTACTTC.

J is TRBJ2-7 and V is TRBV6-1; D is possibly TRBD1 or TRBD2 (5 bases each). Per germline, CDR1 MNHNS and CDR2 SASEGT. V lost 0 bases to trimming and J lost 6 bases, with 18 bases between them. The CDR3 has 16 amino acids. The CDR3 DNA sequence: TGTGCCAGCAGTGAAGCGCAAGGGGCCCCCCGGGGCGAGCAGTACTTC. Protein product: CASSEAQGAPRGEQYF.

This clone was found once. The rearrangement joins TRBV10-3 to TRBJ1-1; 10 bases are shared with TRBD1. Germline assignment: CDR1 ENHRY and CDR2 SYGVKD. The CDR3 extends over 15 amino acids. Trimming took 6 bases from V and 0 from J; bases not matched to a gene: 4. The chain's CDR3 is CAIRTGGEVNTEAFF. In DNA form, the CDR3 reads TGTGCCATCAGGACAGGGGGCGAAGTGAACACTGAAGCTTTCTTT.

The chain joins TRBV11-3 to TRBJ1-4, with 7 nucleotides matching TRBD1. CDR1 is SGHNT and CDR2 is YENEEA in the germline V gene. The CDR3 sequence is 15 residues long. V trimming: 1 base; J trimming: 5 bases; junction bases outside the gene matches: 4. Here the CDR3 reads CASSLGDSLNEKLFF. CDR3 DNA: TGTGCCAGCAGCTTAGGGGACAGCCTCAATGAAAAACTGTTTTTT.

CDR3 DNA: TGCAGCGTTGCGGGAAGAAATCAGCCCCAGCATTTT. Encoded protein: CSVAGRNQPQHF. The genes are TRBV29-1 and TRBJ1-5; D not resolved. The CDR3 has 12 residues. CDR1 and CDR2 from the germline V gene are SQVTM and ANQGSEA. Trimming stripped 4 bases from V and 4 bases from J, with 8 bases between.

The chain uses TRBV5-8 and TRBJ1-5; D gene uncertain. V gave up 1 base and J gave up 3 bases, with 11 bases separating them. This CDR3 has 15 residues. CDR1 SGHTS and CDR2 YDEGEE come from the germline V gene. The CDR3 nucleotides read TGTGCCAGCAGCTTGATAACGTGGAACAATCAGCCCCAGCATTTT. Translation gives CASSLITWNNQPQHF.

This rearrangement joins TRBV5-1 to TRBJ2-1, with D tentatively TRBD2 (5 bases). V gave up 4 bases and J gave up 4 bases, with 12 bases separating them. In germline, CDR1 is SGHRS, CDR2 YFSETQ. The CDR3 sequence is 14 residues long. The CDR3 nucleotides read TGCGCCAGCAGCATGGCCGGGGTTTACAATGAGCAGTTCTTC. This translates into CASSMAGVYNEQFF.

This clone was detected only once. V usage is TRBV11-3 and J usage is TRBJ2-7, with D hard to call. Germline-derived CDR1 and CDR2 are SGHNT and YENEEA. CDR3 size: 14 residues. The V gene lost 5 bases and the J gene lost 0 bases, with 11 bases spanning the gap. CDR3 loop: CASSRRRSSYEQYF. DNA for the CDR3: TGTGCCAGCAGCCGACGAAGGAGCTCCTACGAGCAGTACTTC.

V usage is TRBV6-6 and J usage is TRBJ2-7; a weak D match, TRBD2 (7 bases). Trimming stripped 2 bases from V and 2 bases from J, with 10 bases between. This CDR3 is 14 amino acids long. Germline CDR1 reads MNHNY; CDR2 reads SVGAGI (reference sequence). Here the CDR3 DNA reads TGTGCCAGCAGTTACCAGGGGACTACCTACGAGCAGTACTTC. Protein: CASSYQGTTYEQYF.

This sequence joins TRBV28 and TRBJ2-7, with TRBD1 as a possible D gene (6 bases). V lost 2 bases to trimming and J lost 6 bases, with 11 bases between them. The CDR3 contains 13 residues. CDR1 is MDHEN, CDR2 SYDVKM, per germline. DNA of the CDR3: TGTGCCAGCAGTTTACGACAGGTCCGCGAGCAGTACTTC. As protein: CASSLRQVREQYF.

J is TRBJ1-1 and V is TRBV6-6; 8 positions agree with TRBD1. J lost 7 bases, V lost 4 bases, and 2 bases had no gene match. Germline V lookup: CDR1 MNHNY, CDR2 SVGAGI (reference sequence). The CDR3 totals 12 residues. The CDR3 region is CASSSQGVEAFF. DNA for the CDR3: TGTGCCAGCAGTTCACAGGGGGTTGAAGCTTTCTTT.

This chain links TRBV19 with TRBJ2-7; D is tentatively TRBD1 or TRBD2 (5 bases each). V shed 7 bases and J shed 0 bases, with 10 bases lying between them. The CDR3 runs 13 residues. Germline V gene sequence: CDR1 LNHDA, CDR2 SQIVND (reference sequence). CDR3 loop: CASKGDSSYEQYF. The DNA of the CDR3 is TGTGCCAGTAAGGGAGACAGCTCCTACGAGCAGTACTTC. The full variable domain, its missing parts supplied by reference TRBV19 and TRBJ2-7, is DGGITQSPKYLFRKEGQNVTLSCEQNLNHDAMYWYRQDPGQGLRLIYYSQIVNDFQKGDIAEGYSVSREKKESFPLTVTSAQKNPTAFYLCASKGDSSYEQYFGPGTRLTVT.

The chain is built from TRBV9 and TRBJ2-3, with no clear D. Trimming took off 2 bases at V and 10 bases at J, with 11 bases between the two ends. The length of the CDR3 is 12 residues. Germline CDR1 is SGDLS and CDR2 is YYNGEE. For the CDR3, the DNA is TGTGCCAGCAGCGTTACCCCTGGGGCGCAGTATTTT. Protein sequence: CASSVTPGAQYF.